Listed here are 21 T cell receptor beta chains from one sample, sequenced in a study of identical twins. Using its own MiXCR run on the 5' RACE reads, TCRdb lists one record per CDR3 protein. The data contain some 730,000 distinct CDR3 sequences, 15% to 20% of them seen just once; the ten biggest clones take up approximately 14%. This sample was shared with a second study, whose subject was T cells expressing NK-cell markers.

Material: PBMCs. All receptors derive from a young woman in good health.

This chain joins TRBV5-1 and TRBJ2-7; the D gene is possibly TRBD1 (6 bases). Trimming cost V 2 bases and J 7 bases, with 16 bases left between them. There are 14 residues in the CDR3. Germline V gene data show CDR1 as SGHRS and CDR2 as YFSETQ. The CDR3 loop reads CASSLGGTTREQYF. CDR3 in DNA: TGCGCCAGCAGCTTAGGTGGGACAACTCGGGAGCAGTACTTC.

The chain links TRBV12-3 or TRBV12-4 to TRBJ1-4; D is unclear. The CDR3 contains 10 residues. Trimming took 3 bases from V and 7 from J, leaving 0 bases between them. CDR3 protein: CASSFEKLFF. CDR3 DNA sequence: TGTGCCAGCAGTTTTGAAAAACTGTTTTTT.

This clonotype was seen only a few times. This chain joins TRBV20-1 and TRBJ1-2; the D gene is possibly TRBD1 (5 bases). This CDR3 spans 13 amino acids. The ends were cut back, 1 base at V and 8 bases at J, with 14 bases in the middle. Germline assignment: CDR1 DFQATT and CDR2 SNEGSKA (reference sequence). CDR3 loop: CSARAGAELGYTF. DNA for the CDR3: TGCAGTGCTAGAGCTGGGGCTGAACTGGGCTACACCTTC.

This clonotype was recorded a few times. The chain recombines TRBV7-2 with TRBJ1-3; no definite D call. Germline V gives CDR1 SGHTA, CDR2 FQGNSA. The CDR3 contains 13 residues. V dropped 4 bases and J dropped 3 bases, with 7 bases sitting between them. CDR3 in DNA: TGTGCCAGCAGCTCAGACCATGGAAACACCATATATTTT. It is translated as CASSSDHGNTIYF.

This clonotype was observed a handful of times. The chain uses TRBV12-3 or TRBV12-4 and TRBJ2-1; D ambiguous. Trimming took 3 bases from V and 6 from J, leaving 12 bases between them. The CDR3 has 14 residues. CDR3 loop: CASSFRLLGNEQFF. The CDR3, as DNA: TGTGCCAGCAGTTTCCGACTCCTGGGCAATGAGCAGTTCTTC.

This clonotype was recorded a few times. The rearrangement uses TRBV5-6 and TRBJ2-7; no definite D call. Trimming removed 2 bases at V and 7 bases at J, with 10 bases between. CDR1 and CDR2 from the germline V gene are SGHDT and YYEEEE. CDR3 size: 12 residues. For the CDR3, the DNA is TGTGCCAGCAGCTTCCAGAACCTGGAGCAGTACTTC. This sequence encodes CASSFQNLEQYF. The full variable domain, its missing parts supplied by reference TRBV5-6 and TRBJ2-7, is DAGVTQSPTHLIKTRGQQVTLRCSPKSGHDTVSWYQQALGQGPQFIFQYYEEEERQRGNFPDRFSGHQFPNYSSELNVNALLLGDSALYLCASSFQNLEQYFGPGTRLTVT.

This clonotype was recorded a few times. The gene calls are TRBV15 and TRBJ2-3; tentatively, D is TRBD1 or TRBD2 (6 bases each). The ends were cut back, 1 base at V and 2 bases at J, with 10 bases in the middle. CDR1 LNHNV and CDR2 YYDKDF come from the germline V gene (reference sequence). This CDR3 spans 15 amino acids. The CDR3 reads CATSRAGGDTDTQYF. CDR3 nucleotide sequence: TGTGCCACCAGCAGAGCCGGGGGCGACACAGATACGCAGTATTTT.

In this sample, this clonotype turned up many times. The V call is TRBV12-3 or TRBV12-4, the J call TRBJ2-1; 10 nucleotides match TRBD2. J was trimmed by 2 bases and V by 5 bases; bases with no gene match: 3. CDR3 length: 15 amino acids. CDR3 in amino acids: CASSISGGPYNEQFF. DNA for the CDR3: TGTGCCAGCAGTATTAGCGGGGGGCCCTACAATGAGCAGTTCTTC.

This rearrangement joins TRBV11-2 to TRBJ2-3; D might be TRBD2 (6 bases). The CDR3 contains 13 residues. Trimming left V 5 bases short and J 4 bases short, with 10 bases between. Germline V CDR1 and CDR2: SGHAT, FQNNGV. The CDR3 loop reads CASSKGTSDTQYF. Here the CDR3 DNA reads TGTGCCAGCAGCAAGGGGACTTCAGATACGCAGTATTTT. Supplemented by reference TRBV11-2 and TRBJ2-3, the full variable domain reads EAGVAQSPRYKIIEKRQSVAFWCNPISGHATLYWYQQILGQGPKLLIQFQNNGVVDDSQLPKDRFSAERLKGVDSTLKIQPAKLEDSAVYLCASSKGTSDTQYFGPGTRLTVL.

This clonotype has just a few counts. The chain recombines TRBV5-1 with TRBJ2-1, with 13 bases fitting TRBD2. Trimming took 4 bases from V and 8 from J; bases not matched to a gene: 6. Germline CDR1 reads SGHRS; CDR2 reads YFSETQ. The CDR3 is 15 amino acids. Written as DNA, the CDR3 is TGCGCCAGCAGCCAGACTAGCGGGGGGACCTATGAGCAGTTCTTC. The encoded protein is CASSQTSGGTYEQFF. The full variable domain, in which reference TRBV5-1 and TRBJ2-1 provide the parts outside the CDR3, is KAGVTQTPRYLIKTRGQQVTLSCSPISGHRSVSWYQQTPGQGLQFLFEYFSETQRNKGNFPGRFSGRQFSNSRSEMNVSTLELGDSALYLCASSQTSGGTYEQFFGPGTRLTVL.

This clonotype occurred a few times. The chain recombines TRBV20-1 with TRBJ2-3, with D unclear. The V gene's germline CDR1 is DFQATT and CDR2 SNEGSKA (reference sequence). Trimming cost V 6 bases and J 4 bases, with 11 bases left between them. The CDR3 contains 12 residues. The CDR3 DNA reads TGCAGTGCCGTTAAAGGCGCAGATACGCAGTATTTT. Its protein product is CSAVKGADTQYF.

This clonotype was detected a few times. The chain recombines TRBV20-1 with TRBJ1-6; TRBD1 is a possible D gene (6 bases). CDR1 and CDR2 from the germline V gene are DFQATT and SNEGSKA (reference sequence). The CDR3 loop spans 14 amino acids. Trimming took off 0 bases at V and 10 bases at J, with 13 bases between the two ends. The CDR3 sequence is CSARDPQGGSPLHF. Here the CDR3 DNA reads TGCAGTGCTAGAGATCCACAGGGAGGATCACCCCTCCACTTT.

The V call is TRBV7-9, the J call TRBJ1-2; D gene uncertain. V lost 6 bases, J lost 10 bases, and 21 bases lay in between. The CDR3 runs 14 residues. The germline V gene encodes CDR1 SEHNR and CDR2 FQNEAQ (reference sequence). The CDR3 region is CASRQETVQEAYTF. As DNA, the CDR3 is TGTGCCAGCAGACAAGAAACGGTTCAGGAGGCCTACACCTTC.

This sequence joins TRBV9 and TRBJ1-1; D might be TRBD1 (5 bases). Germline V gene sequence: CDR1 SGDLS, CDR2 YYNGEE. The CDR3 extends over 13 amino acids. Trimming stripped 0 bases from V and 8 bases from J, with 11 bases between. The CDR3 region is CASSVGPNREAFF. CDR3 sequence (DNA): TGTGCCAGCAGCGTAGGCCCAAACAGGGAAGCTTTCTTT.

This clonotype has a handful of counts. The chain recombines TRBV20-1 with TRBJ2-5, with 9 bases matching TRBD1. The V segment lost 3 bases and the J segment 2 bases; nucleotides outside the gene matches: 4. The CDR3 spans 14 residues. Germline lookup yields CDR1 DFQATT and CDR2 SNEGSKA (reference sequence). CDR3 residues: CSASKGQGQETQYF. In DNA form, the CDR3 reads TGCAGTGCTAGTAAAGGACAGGGGCAAGAGACCCAGTACTTC.

The V gene is TRBV10-3, the J gene TRBJ2-3, with unresolved D. Germline-derived CDR1 and CDR2 are ENHRY and SYGVKD. The CDR3 runs 13 residues. V was clipped by 6 bases and J by 0 bases, with 7 bases between them. The CDR3 region is CAIRQASTDTQYF. The CDR3 coding sequence is TGTGCCATCAGGCAGGCCAGCACAGATACGCAGTATTTT.

In its sample, this clonotype was seen a few times. This sequence joins TRBV20-1 and TRBJ1-5; 7 bases agree with TRBD1. Germline assignment: CDR1 DFQATT and CDR2 SNEGSKA (reference sequence). This CDR3 is built from 14 residues. The V segment lost 4 bases and the J segment 6 bases; nucleotides outside the gene matches: 9. In DNA form, the CDR3 reads TGCAGTGCTAAAACCCTGACAGGGAGTCAGCCCCAGCATTTT. Translated: CSAKTLTGSQPQHF.

The chain recombines TRBV6-1 with TRBJ2-1; D call uncertain. The CDR3 length is 16 residues. Germline assignment: CDR1 MNHNS and CDR2 SASEGT. Deletions cut 5 bases from V and 0 bases from J, with 14 bases between. The CDR3 loop is CASSSPYRGSYNEQFF. In nucleotides, the CDR3 is TGTGCCAGCAGTAGCCCCTACCGCGGCTCCTACAATGAGCAGTTCTTC.

The CDR3 spells CASSQDLETGRRGREQYF. CDR3 sequence (DNA): TGCGCCAGCAGCCAAGATCTTGAGACAGGGAGGCGCGGAAGGGAGCAGTACTTC. The chain employs TRBV4-3 and TRBJ2-7, with a possible D match to TRBD1 (7 bases). The CDR3 extends over 18 amino acids. Germline assignment: CDR1 LGHNA and CDR2 YSLEER. V was trimmed by 0 bases and J by 7 bases, leaving 25 bases between them.

This sequence joins TRBV5-1 and TRBJ2-5, with D unclear. Germline V gene sequence: CDR1 SGHRS, CDR2 YFSETQ. V lost 0 bases, J lost 7 bases, and 10 bases lay in between. The CDR3 is made up of 13 amino acids. The DNA for the CDR3 is TGCGCCAGCAGCTTGGAGCCTTACAGGACCCAGTACTTC. Translating gives CASSLEPYRTQYF.

This clonotype has a count of ten or more. This rearrangement joins TRBV6-1 to TRBJ2-5, with unresolved D. The CDR3 sequence is 11 residues long. Between the trimmed V and J ends, which lost 2 bases and 5 bases, there was a span of 3 bases. Germline V gene lookup returns CDR1 MNHNS and CDR2 SASEGT. The CDR3 here is CASSERETQYF. For the CDR3, the DNA is TGTGCCAGCAGTGAACGGGAGACCCAGTACTTC.